This T cell receptor (beta chain) was sequenced in a study of T cells expressing NK-cell markers. Study details: Just one sequenced donor of eight was HCMV-seronegative, while seven were seropositive.

On this clonotype: The antigen is unknown.

The study's findings and limits: Dominant NKG2C+ clonotypes in over 5 donors made up 1.0-7.0% of CD8+ T cells. Topping the CD3+CD56-NKG2C+ fraction as well were these clonotypes, in a few donors.

Germline V gene sequence: CDR1 MGHRA, CDR2 YSYEKL. The CDR3 covers 18 residues. TCRdb reprocessed the 5' RACE reads and keeps a single row for each CDR3 protein, giving no DNA. The listing records fewer than 550,000 distinct CDR3 sequences. This sequence originates from a woman in her forties or fifties in good health. The V gene is TRBV4-1, the J gene TRBJ1-1. Sequenced material: blood T cells: a sorted CD56 or NKG2C T cell subset, CD4+ or CD8+ T cells, or bulk PBMC T cells (not recorded which). The chain's CDR3 is CASSQGRGRDPMNTEAFF.